The clone carrying this T cell receptor (beta chain) was seen a handful of times. Its antigen is not known. TCRdb re-derived calls from the 5' RACE reads in MiXCR, one entry per CDR3 protein. The repertoire holds about 130,000 distinct CDR3 sequences, with over 15% as singletons. The record originates from a study of T-cell memory formation after mild COVID-19. Overall study results and limits: Cross-reactive memory apparently joined, as some responding clones appeared in pre-infection memory.

The clonotype was recovered from a man aged 18 to 30 who had mild COVID-19 (a few samples of this study predate the infection). Cell type and time point are not known. The sample comprised PBMCs or a T cell subset sorted from them (not recorded which).

As DNA, the CDR3 is TGTGCCAGCAGCTTCCGGAGCACCCGGGGAGAGACCCAGTACTTC. Protein: CASSFRSTRGETQYF. This chain uses TRBV5-6 with TRBJ2-5, with D possibly TRBD2 on 5 matching bases. Per the germline V gene, CDR1 is SGHDT and CDR2 is YYEEEE. The CDR3 runs 15 residues. V lost 2 bases and J lost 4, with 15 bases in between. The full variable domain, completed using reference TRBV5-6 and TRBJ2-5, is DAGVTQSPTHLIKTRGQQVTLRCSPKSGHDTVSWYQQALGQGPQFIFQYYEEEERQRGNFPDRFSGHQFPNYSSELNVNALLLGDSALYLCASSFRSTRGETQYFGPGTRLLVL.